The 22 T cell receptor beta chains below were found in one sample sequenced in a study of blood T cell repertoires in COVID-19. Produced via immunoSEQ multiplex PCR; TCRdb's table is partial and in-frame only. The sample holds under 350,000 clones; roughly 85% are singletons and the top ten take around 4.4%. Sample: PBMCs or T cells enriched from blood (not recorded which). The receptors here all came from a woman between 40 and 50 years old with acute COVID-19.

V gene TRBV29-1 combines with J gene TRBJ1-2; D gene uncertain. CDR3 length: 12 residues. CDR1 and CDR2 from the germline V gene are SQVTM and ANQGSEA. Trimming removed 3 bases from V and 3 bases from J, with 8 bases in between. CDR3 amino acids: CSVDAGYYGYTF. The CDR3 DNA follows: TGCAGCGTTGACGCGGGGTACTATGGCTACACCTTC.

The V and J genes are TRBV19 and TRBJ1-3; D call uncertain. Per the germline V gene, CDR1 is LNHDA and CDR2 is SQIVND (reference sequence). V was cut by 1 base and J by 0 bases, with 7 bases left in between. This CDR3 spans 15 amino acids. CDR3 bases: TGTGCCAGTAGTATAGCCCAGCGCTCTGGAAACACCATATATTTT. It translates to CASSIAQRSGNTIYF.

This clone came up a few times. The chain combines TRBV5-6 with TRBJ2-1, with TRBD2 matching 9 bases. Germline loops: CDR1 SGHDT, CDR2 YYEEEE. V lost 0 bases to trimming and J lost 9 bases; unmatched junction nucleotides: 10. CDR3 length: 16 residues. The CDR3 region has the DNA TGTGCCAGCAGCTTGGTGGCGGGAGGGCCTTTGGGTGAGCAGTTCTTC. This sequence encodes CASSLVAGGPLGEQFF. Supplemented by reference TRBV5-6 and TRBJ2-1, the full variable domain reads DAGVTQSPTHLIKTRGQQVTLRCSPKSGHDTVSWYQQALGQGPQFIFQYYEEEERQRGNFPDRFSGHQFPNYSSELNVNALLLGDSALYLCASSLVAGGPLGEQFFGPGTRLTVL.

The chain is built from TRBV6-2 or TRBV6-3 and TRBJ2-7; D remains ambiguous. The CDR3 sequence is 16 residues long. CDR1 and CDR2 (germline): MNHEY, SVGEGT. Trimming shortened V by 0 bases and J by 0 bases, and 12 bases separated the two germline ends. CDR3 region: CASSYSIRAISYEQYF. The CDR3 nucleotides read TGTGCCAGCAGTTACTCGATCCGCGCCATCTCCTACGAGCAGTACTTC.

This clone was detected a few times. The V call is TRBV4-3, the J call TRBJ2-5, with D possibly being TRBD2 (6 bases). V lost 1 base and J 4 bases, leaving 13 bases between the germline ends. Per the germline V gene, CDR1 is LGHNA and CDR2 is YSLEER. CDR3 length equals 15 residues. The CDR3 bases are TGCGCCAGCAGCCAAGCTCGGGGGACCTCAGAGACCCAGTACTTC. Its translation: CASSQARGTSETQYF.

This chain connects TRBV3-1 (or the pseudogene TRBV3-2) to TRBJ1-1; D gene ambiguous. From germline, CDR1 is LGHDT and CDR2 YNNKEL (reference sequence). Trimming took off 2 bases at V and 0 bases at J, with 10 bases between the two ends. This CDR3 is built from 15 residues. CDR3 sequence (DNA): TGTGCCAGCAGCCAACTTAGTTTCATGAACACTGAAGCTTTCTTT. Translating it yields CASSQLSFMNTEAFF.

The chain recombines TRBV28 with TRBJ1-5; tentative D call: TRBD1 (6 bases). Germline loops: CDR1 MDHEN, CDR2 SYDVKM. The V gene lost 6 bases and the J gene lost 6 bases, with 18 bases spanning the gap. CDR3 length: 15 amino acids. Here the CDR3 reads CASSPQGRGGQPQHF. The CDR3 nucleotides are TGTGCCAGCAGCCCCCAGGGGAGAGGAGGTCAGCCCCAGCATTTT.

The CDR3 sequence: CASRGTSGGVGNEQFF. DNA for the CDR3: TGTGCCAGCAGAGGGACTAGCGGAGGGGTGGGCAATGAGCAGTTCTTC. This rearrangement joins TRBV2 to TRBJ2-1, with 11 bases that match TRBD2. With 6 bases clipped from V and 6 bases from J, the junction kept 10 bases outside the gene matches. Germline CDR1 SNHLY, CDR2 FYNNEI. The CDR3 is 16 amino acids. The entire variable domain, with the rest obtained from reference TRBV2 and TRBJ2-1, is as follows: EPEVTQTPSHQVTQMGQEVILRCVPISNHLYFYWYRQILGQKVEFLVSFYNNEISEKSEIFDDQFSVERPDGSNFTLKIRSTKLEDSAMYFCASRGTSGGVGNEQFFGPGTRLTVL.

The CDR3 region has the DNA TGTGCCACCAGTGACATAAGTTTCATCGGAGGCGAGAAGGCCGGGGAGCTGTTTTTT. Translated: CATSDISFIGGEKAGELFF. The rearrangement uses TRBV24-1 and TRBJ2-2; D possibly corresponds to TRBD2 (5 bases). Trimming shortened V by 4 bases and J by 6 bases, and 26 bases separated the two germline ends. The CDR3 sequence is 19 residues long. Per germline, CDR1 KGHDR and CDR2 SFDVKD.

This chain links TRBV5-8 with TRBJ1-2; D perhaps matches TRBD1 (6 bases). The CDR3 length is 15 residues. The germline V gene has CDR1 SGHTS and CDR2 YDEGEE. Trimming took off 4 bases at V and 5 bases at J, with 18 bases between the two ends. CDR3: CASSPNPQGGYGYTF. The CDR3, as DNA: TGTGCCAGCAGCCCGAACCCACAGGGTGGGTATGGCTACACCTTC.

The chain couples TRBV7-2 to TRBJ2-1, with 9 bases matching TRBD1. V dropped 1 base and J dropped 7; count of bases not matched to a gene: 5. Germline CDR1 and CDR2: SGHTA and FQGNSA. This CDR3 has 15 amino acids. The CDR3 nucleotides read TGTGCCAGCAGCTTAGTGGGGACAGGGTGGAATGAGCAGTTCTTC. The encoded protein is CASSLVGTGWNEQFF.

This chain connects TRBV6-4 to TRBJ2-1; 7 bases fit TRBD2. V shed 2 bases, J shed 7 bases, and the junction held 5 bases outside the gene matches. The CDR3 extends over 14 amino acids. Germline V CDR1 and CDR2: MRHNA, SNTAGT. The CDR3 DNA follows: TGTGCCAGCAGTGACAGTGCCGGGGGGAATGAGCAGTTCTTC. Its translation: CASSDSAGGNEQFF.

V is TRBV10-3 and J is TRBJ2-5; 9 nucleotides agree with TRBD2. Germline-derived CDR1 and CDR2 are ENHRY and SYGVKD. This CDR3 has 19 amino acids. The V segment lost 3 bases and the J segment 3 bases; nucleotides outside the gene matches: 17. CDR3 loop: CAISEPLSREGRIKETQYF. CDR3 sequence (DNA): TGTGCCATCAGTGAACCCCTTTCGCGGGAGGGCCGCATAAAAGAGACCCAGTACTTC.

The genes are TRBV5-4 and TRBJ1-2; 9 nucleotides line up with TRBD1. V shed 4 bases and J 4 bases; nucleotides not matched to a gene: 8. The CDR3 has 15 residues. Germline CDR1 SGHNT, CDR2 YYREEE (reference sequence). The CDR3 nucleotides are TGTGCCAGCAGCCGGACCGGGACAGGGTCCTATGGCTACACCTTC. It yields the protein CASSRTGTGSYGYTF.

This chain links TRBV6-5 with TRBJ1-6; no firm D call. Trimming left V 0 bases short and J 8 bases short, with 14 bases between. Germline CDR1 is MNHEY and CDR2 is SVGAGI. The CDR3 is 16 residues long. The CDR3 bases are TGTGCCAGCAGTTACTCGGACGGGGAGTGGGATTCACCCCTCCACTTT. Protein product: CASSYSDGEWDSPLHF.

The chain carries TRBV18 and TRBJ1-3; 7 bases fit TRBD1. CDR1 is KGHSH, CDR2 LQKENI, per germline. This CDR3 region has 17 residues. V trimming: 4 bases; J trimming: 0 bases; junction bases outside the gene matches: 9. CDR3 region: CASSQIWDSPSGNTIYF. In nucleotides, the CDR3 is TGTGCCAGCTCACAGATTTGGGACAGTCCCTCTGGAAACACCATATATTTT.

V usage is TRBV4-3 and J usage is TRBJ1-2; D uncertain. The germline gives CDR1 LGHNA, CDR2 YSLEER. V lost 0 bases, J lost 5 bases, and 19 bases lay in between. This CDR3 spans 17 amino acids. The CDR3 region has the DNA TGCGCCAGCAGCCAAGATTTTTCAGTCCAAGTTCCGTATGGCTACACCTTC. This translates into CASSQDFSVQVPYGYTF.

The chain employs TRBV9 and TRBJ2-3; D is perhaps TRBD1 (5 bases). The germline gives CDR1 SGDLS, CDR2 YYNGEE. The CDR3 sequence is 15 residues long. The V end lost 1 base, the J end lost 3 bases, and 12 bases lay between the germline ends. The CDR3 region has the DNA TGTGCCAGCAGCGTACTCCAGGGTTTAACAGATACGCAGTATTTT. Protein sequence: CASSVLQGLTDTQYF.

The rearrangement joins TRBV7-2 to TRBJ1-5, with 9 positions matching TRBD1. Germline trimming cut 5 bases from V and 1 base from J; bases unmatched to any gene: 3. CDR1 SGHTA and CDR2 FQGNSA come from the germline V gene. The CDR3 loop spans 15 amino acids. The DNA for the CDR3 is TGTGCCAGCAGCACCGGACAGGGGAGCAATCAGCCCCAGCATTTT. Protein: CASSTGQGSNQPQHF.

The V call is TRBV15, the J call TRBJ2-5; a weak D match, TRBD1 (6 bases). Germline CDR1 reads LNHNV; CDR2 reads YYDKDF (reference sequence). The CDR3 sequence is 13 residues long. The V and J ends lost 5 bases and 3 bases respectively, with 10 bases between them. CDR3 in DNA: TGTGCCACCAGCCGGAACAGGGAAGAGACCCAGTACTTC. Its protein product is CATSRNREETQYF.

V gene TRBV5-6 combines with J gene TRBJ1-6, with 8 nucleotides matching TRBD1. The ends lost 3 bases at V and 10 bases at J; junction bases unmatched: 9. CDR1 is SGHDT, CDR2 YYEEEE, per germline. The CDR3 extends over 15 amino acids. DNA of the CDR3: TGTGCCAGCAGCTCGGGGAGACAGGGGATCTCACCCCTCCACTTT. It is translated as CASSSGRQGISPLHF.

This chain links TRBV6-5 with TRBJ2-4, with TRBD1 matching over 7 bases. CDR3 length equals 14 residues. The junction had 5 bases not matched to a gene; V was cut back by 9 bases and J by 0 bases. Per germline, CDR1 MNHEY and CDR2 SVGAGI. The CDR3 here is CARGQTLAKNIQYF. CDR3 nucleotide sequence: TGTGCCAGGGGACAGACTCTAGCCAAAAACATTCAGTACTTC.